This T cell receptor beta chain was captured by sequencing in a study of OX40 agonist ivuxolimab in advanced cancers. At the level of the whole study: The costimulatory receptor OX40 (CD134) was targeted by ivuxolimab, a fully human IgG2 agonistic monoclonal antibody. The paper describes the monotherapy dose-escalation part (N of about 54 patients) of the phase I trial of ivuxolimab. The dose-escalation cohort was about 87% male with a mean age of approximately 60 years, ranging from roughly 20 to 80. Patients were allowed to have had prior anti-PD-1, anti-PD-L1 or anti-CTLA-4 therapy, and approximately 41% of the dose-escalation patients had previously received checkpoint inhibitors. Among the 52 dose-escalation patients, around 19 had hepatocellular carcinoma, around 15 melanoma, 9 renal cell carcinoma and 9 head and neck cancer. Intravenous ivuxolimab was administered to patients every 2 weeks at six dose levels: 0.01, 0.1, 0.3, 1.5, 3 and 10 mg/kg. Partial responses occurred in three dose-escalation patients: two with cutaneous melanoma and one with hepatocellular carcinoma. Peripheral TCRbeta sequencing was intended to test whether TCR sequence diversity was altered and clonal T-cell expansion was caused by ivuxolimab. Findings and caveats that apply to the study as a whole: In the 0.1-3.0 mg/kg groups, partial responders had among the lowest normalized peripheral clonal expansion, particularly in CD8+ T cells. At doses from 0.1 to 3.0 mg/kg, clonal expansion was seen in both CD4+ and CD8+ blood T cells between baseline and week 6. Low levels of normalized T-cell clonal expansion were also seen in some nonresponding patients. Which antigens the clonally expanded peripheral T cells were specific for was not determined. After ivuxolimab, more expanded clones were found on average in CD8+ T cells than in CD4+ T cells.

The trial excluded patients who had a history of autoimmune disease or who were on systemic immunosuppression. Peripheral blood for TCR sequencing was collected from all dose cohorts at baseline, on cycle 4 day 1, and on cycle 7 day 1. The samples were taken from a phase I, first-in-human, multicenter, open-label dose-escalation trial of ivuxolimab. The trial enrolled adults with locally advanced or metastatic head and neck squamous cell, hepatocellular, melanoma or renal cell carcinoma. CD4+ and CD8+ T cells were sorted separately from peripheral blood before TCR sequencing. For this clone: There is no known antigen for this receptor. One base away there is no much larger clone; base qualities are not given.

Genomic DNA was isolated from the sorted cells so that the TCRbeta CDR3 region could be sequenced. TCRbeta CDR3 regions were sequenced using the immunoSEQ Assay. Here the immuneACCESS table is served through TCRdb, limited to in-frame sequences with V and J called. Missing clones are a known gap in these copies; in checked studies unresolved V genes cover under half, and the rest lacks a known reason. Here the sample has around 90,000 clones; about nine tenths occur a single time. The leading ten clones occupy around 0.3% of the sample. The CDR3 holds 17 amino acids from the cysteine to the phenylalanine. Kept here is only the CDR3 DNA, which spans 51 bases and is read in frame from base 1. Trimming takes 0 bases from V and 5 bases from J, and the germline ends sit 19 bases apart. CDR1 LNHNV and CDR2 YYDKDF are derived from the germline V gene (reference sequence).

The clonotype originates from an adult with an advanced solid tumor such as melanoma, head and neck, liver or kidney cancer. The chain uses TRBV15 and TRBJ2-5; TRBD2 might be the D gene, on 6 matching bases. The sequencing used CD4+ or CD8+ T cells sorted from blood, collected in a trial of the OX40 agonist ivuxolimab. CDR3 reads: CATSRDVGGVGLETQYF. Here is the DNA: TGTGCCACCAGCAGAGACGTCGGCGGGGTTGGCTTGGAGACCCAGTACTTC.